The clone carrying this TCR beta chain was counted only a few times. The antigen remains unidentified. This record belongs to a study of CD8 T cells in ankylosing spondylitis. Study-level results: What appeared characteristic of ankylosing spondylitis blood was a TCR beta motif of about eight highly homologous variants.

This CDR3 is 15 amino acids long. J gave up 5 bases and V 4 bases, and 3 bases lay outside the gene matches. Germline V gene data show CDR1 as SGDLS and CDR2 as YYNGEE. Libraries for TCR beta were made by quantitative 5'-RACE with molecular barcodes. Using its own MiXCR run on the 5' RACE reads, TCRdb lists one record per CDR3 protein. This sample has about 540,000 distinct CDR3 sequences, with 10% to 15% found just once. The chain joins TRBV9 to TRBJ1-6; TRBD1 matches at 10 bases. Sequencing used blood, either unsorted or a sorted T cell fraction (not recorded which). The receptor was derived from a male donor with ankylosing spondylitis. CDR3 in amino acids: CASSPTGGDNSPLHF. The CDR3 nucleotides read TGTGCCAGCAGCCCGACAGGGGGCGATAATTCACCCCTCCACTTT.